This TCR beta chain derives from a study of control samples from healthy donors and cancer patients. For this clone: Other nucleotide sequences in the sample specify the same CDR3.

Germline values: CDR1 LNHDA, CDR2 SQIVND (reference sequence). The length of the CDR3 is 14 residues. After removal of 5 bases from V and 3 bases from J, the junction contained 4 bases not matched to a gene. Data came from immunoSEQ multiplex PCR; TCRdb stores just in-frame clones and leaves some out. The sample lists tens of thousands of clones, more than 70% occurring once. The V and J genes are TRBV19 and TRBJ2-7; 10 bases are shared with TRBD1. This clonotype was sampled from a man aged 40-49 years with colorectal cancer. Source material: PBMCs. The CDR3 DNA reads TGTGCCAGTAGTTCCCGGGACAGGGGCTACGAGCAGTACTTC. Amino acid sequence: CASSSRDRGYEQYF.